These 24 T cell receptor beta chains share one sample of origin, sequenced in a study of T cell responses to AZD1222 COVID-19 vaccine. Method: immunoSEQ multiplex PCR; TCRdb's copy keeps in-frame clones and lacks some. The top ten hold less than 9% of the sample, which has tens of thousands of clones, 88% seen once. The sequenced sample was peripheral blood, obtained 28 days after the second AZD1222 dose. The receptor set was obtained from an adult who received the AZD1222 COVID-19 vaccine.

The chain couples TRBV11-3 to TRBJ2-7, with a possible D match to TRBD1 (6 bases). This CDR3 has 13 amino acids. The germline V gene has CDR1 SGHNT and CDR2 YENEEA. Deletions cut 3 bases from V and 6 bases from J, with 12 bases between. Written as DNA, the CDR3 is TGTGCCAGCAGCTTGACAGGAATCGGCGAGCAGTACTTC. Protein product: CASSLTGIGEQYF.

The chain has TRBV6-2 or TRBV6-3 and TRBJ2-1; D remains unclear. The CDR3 loop spans 14 amino acids. Germline V CDR1 and CDR2: MNHEY, SVGEGT. V was cut by 1 base and J by 5 bases, with 9 bases left in between. The CDR3 loop is CASSYYGRNNEQFF. The CDR3 DNA is TGTGCCAGCAGTTACTACGGCAGGAACAATGAGCAGTTCTTC.

The V call is TRBV29-1, the J call TRBJ2-1; 7 bases align to TRBD1. Germline CDR1 reads SQVTM; CDR2 reads ANQGSEA. With 7 bases clipped from V and 1 base from J, the junction kept 10 bases outside the gene matches. The CDR3 runs to 15 residues. Here the CDR3 reads CSATTQGRSYNEQFF. As DNA, the CDR3 is TGCAGCGCCACTACACAGGGGAGATCCTACAATGAGCAGTTCTTC.

The chain employs TRBV24-1 and TRBJ2-5; D perhaps matches TRBD2 (6 bases). Per germline, CDR1 KGHDR and CDR2 SFDVKD. CDR3 length: 14 residues. The V gene lost 2 bases and the J gene lost 1 base, with 7 bases spanning the gap. The CDR3 spells CATSDSSAQETQYF. The CDR3 coding sequence is TGTGCCACCAGTGATTCTAGCGCCCAAGAGACCCAGTACTTC.

The J gene is TRBJ2-1, the V gene TRBV6-5; TRBD2 aligns across 8 bases. Germline V gene data show CDR1 as MNHEY and CDR2 as SVGAGI. The CDR3 runs 15 residues. V dropped 6 bases and J dropped 0; count of bases not matched to a gene: 4. Written as DNA, the CDR3 is TGTGCCAGCAGGGCCGGGACTAGCTCCTACAATGAGCAGTTCTTC. Protein product: CASRAGTSSYNEQFF.

V usage is TRBV4-2 and J usage is TRBJ2-1, with 9 bases that match TRBD2. Trimming removed 1 base from V and 7 bases from J; junction bases left unmatched: 5. Germline V lookup: CDR1 LGHNA, CDR2 YNFKEQ. This CDR3 has 15 residues. The CDR3 loop reads CASSQGLAGINEQFF. CDR3 in DNA: TGTGCCAGCAGCCAAGGGCTAGCGGGAATTAATGAGCAGTTCTTC.

The chain joins TRBV27 to TRBJ2-7; 9 nucleotides line up with TRBD2. The CDR3 spans 14 residues. Trimming removed 8 bases from V and 4 bases from J; junction bases left unmatched: 9. Germline V CDR1 and CDR2: MNHEY, SMNVEV (reference sequence). DNA for the CDR3: TGTGCCAGCGGTTCCGGGACTAGCCTTTACGAGCAGTACTTC. Protein sequence: CASGSGTSLYEQYF.

The chain has TRBV18 and TRBJ1-4; D is possibly TRBD1 (6 bases). The germline V and J ends were trimmed by 2 bases and 8 bases, with 12 bases remaining between them. CDR1 and CDR2 (germline): KGHSH, LQKENI. The CDR3 covers 14 residues. The CDR3 DNA sequence: TGTGCCAGCTCACCAGCAAACAGGGAGGAAAAACTGTTTTTT. Protein: CASSPANREEKLFF.

V and J are TRBV28 and TRBJ2-1; D unclear. This CDR3 region has 11 residues. Trimming removed 6 bases from V and 0 bases from J, with 0 bases in between. CDR1 is MDHEN, CDR2 SYDVKM, per germline. CDR3 loop: CASSSYNEQFF. CDR3 DNA sequence: TGTGCCAGCAGCTCCTACAATGAGCAGTTCTTC.

V and J are TRBV18 and TRBJ1-3; tentative D call: TRBD1 (6 bases). CDR3 length: 16 residues. The germline V gene has CDR1 KGHSH and CDR2 LQKENI. Trimming stripped 3 bases from V and 0 bases from J, with 12 bases between. CDR3 nucleotides: TGTGCCAGCTCACCCGGAACAGGGCCCTCTGGAAACACCATATATTTT. It encodes CASSPGTGPSGNTIYF.

The J gene is TRBJ2-2, the V gene TRBV6-4; 8 nucleotides line up with TRBD1. The CDR3 length is 15 residues. V dropped 6 bases and J dropped 2; count of bases not matched to a gene: 5. CDR1 and CDR2 (germline): MRHNA, SNTAGT. The CDR3 reads CASSPGQGNTGELFF. In DNA form, the CDR3 reads TGTGCCAGCAGCCCCGGACAGGGTAACACCGGGGAGCTGTTTTTT.

The rearrangement joins TRBV6-5 to TRBJ1-2; possible D gene TRBD1, 6 bases. The V gene lost 6 bases and the J gene lost 6 bases, with 14 bases spanning the gap. Germline CDR1 reads MNHEY; CDR2 reads SVGAGI. The CDR3 is 13 residues long. CDR3 DNA: TGTGCCAGCAGAGTAAACAGGGTGGATGGCTACACCTTC. It codes for CASRVNRVDGYTF.

V and J are TRBV30 and TRBJ2-5, with D unclear. The germline V and J ends were trimmed by 2 bases and 5 bases, with 9 bases remaining between them. This CDR3 has 12 residues. Per germline, CDR1 GTSNPN and CDR2 SVGIG (reference sequence). CDR3 protein: CAWSPPLETQYF. Here the CDR3 DNA reads TGTGCCTGGAGTCCTCCTTTGGAGACCCAGTACTTC. The full variable domain, in which reference TRBV30 and TRBJ2-5 provide the parts outside the CDR3, is SQTIHQWPATLVQPVGSPLSLECTVEGTSNPNLYWYRQAAGRGLQLLFYSVGIGQISSEVPQNLSASRPQDRQFILSSKKLLLSDSGFYLCAWSPPLETQYFGPGTRLLVL.

V is TRBV28 and J is TRBJ1-1, with 10 positions matching TRBD1. The CDR3 consists of 15 residues. V shed 6 bases, J shed 3 bases, and the junction held 7 bases outside the gene matches. CDR1 and CDR2 (germline): MDHEN, SYDVKM. The CDR3 coding sequence is TGTGCCAGCAGGCACTCCGGGACAGGGGACACTGAAGCTTTCTTT. Translated: CASRHSGTGDTEAFF.

This chain joins TRBV5-1 and TRBJ2-2; D possibly uses TRBD1 or TRBD2 (5 bases each). The CDR3 covers 14 residues. Between the trimmed V and J ends, which lost 4 bases and 0 bases, there was a span of 7 bases. The V gene's germline CDR1 is SGHRS and CDR2 YFSETQ. CDR3: CASSTGPNTGELFF. In nucleotides, the CDR3 is TGCGCCAGCAGCACGGGACCGAACACCGGGGAGCTGTTTTTT. The whole variable domain, filled in from reference TRBV5-1 and TRBJ2-2, reads KAGVTQTPRYLIKTRGQQVTLSCSPISGHRSVSWYQQTPGQGLQFLFEYFSETQRNKGNFPGRFSGRQFSNSRSEMNVSTLELGDSALYLCASSTGPNTGELFFGEGSRLTVL.

The chain has TRBV28 and TRBJ2-1; D possibly corresponds to TRBD1 (5 bases). The germline V gene encodes CDR1 MDHEN and CDR2 SYDVKM. The CDR3 is 15 residues long. V was cut by 3 bases and J by 2 bases, with 11 bases left in between. Written as DNA, the CDR3 is TGTGCCAGCAGTTTGGTTTCAGGGACCTACAATGAGCAGTTCTTC. Amino acid sequence: CASSLVSGTYNEQFF.

The genes are TRBV23-1 and TRBJ2-5; 10 bases fit TRBD1. TRBV23-1 is placed among ORFs of uncertain function. Trimming took 7 bases from V and 4 from J; bases not matched to a gene: 9. There are 15 residues in the CDR3. The CDR3 coding sequence is TGCGCCAGCACGCAGGGCCGGGACAGGGGAGAGACCCAGTACTTC. As protein: CASTQGRDRGETQYF.

This chain joins TRBV6-1 and TRBJ1-5; 7 bases map to TRBD1. The CDR3 runs to 16 residues. V shed 1 base, J shed 1 base, and the junction held 4 bases outside the gene matches. Looked up from germline, CDR1 is MNHNS and CDR2 is SASEGT. CDR3 DNA: TGTGCCAGCAGTGAAGTCAAGGGACAGAGCAATCAGCCCCAGCATTTT. This translates into CASSEVKGQSNQPQHF.

This chain joins TRBV6-4 and TRBJ2-3, with 10 positions matching TRBD2. The CDR3 loop spans 16 amino acids. V lost 6 bases to trimming and J lost 4 bases; unmatched junction nucleotides: 10. Germline V lookup: CDR1 MRHNA, CDR2 SNTAGT. The DNA of the CDR3 is TGTGCCAGCAGCCCCGGTTCTAGCGGGAGCGCAGATACGCAGTATTTT. Amino acids: CASSPGSSGSADTQYF.

The chain combines TRBV4-1 with TRBJ1-4; D perhaps matches TRBD1 (5 bases). Trimming stripped 2 bases from V and 0 bases from J, with 22 bases between. The CDR3 has 20 residues. The germline CDR1 and CDR2 sequences are MGHRA and YSYEKL. The CDR3 is CASSQFPGASRVTTNEKLFF. The CDR3 nucleotides read TGCGCCAGCAGCCAATTCCCCGGCGCTAGCAGGGTTACAACTAATGAAAAACTGTTTTTT.

The chain couples TRBV10-3 to TRBJ2-7; 9 bases align to TRBD1. CDR3 length equals 17 residues. Germline CDR1 ENHRY, CDR2 SYGVKD. The trim removed 3 bases at V and 5 bases at J, leaving 14 bases unmatched. The CDR3 region is CAISDSLLGQGLNEQYF. The CDR3 nucleotides read TGTGCCATCAGTGATTCCCTTCTTGGACAGGGGTTAAACGAGCAGTACTTC.

The chain carries TRBV19 and TRBJ2-2; no reliable D call. V lost 3 bases and J lost 4, with 3 bases in between. Germline V gene sequence: CDR1 LNHDA, CDR2 SQIVND (reference sequence). This CDR3 has 12 amino acids. The CDR3 DNA is TGTGCCAGTAGTATTGCCACCGGGGAGCTGTTTTTT. The encoded protein is CASSIATGELFF.

In its sample, this clone was seen once. The chain combines TRBV2 with TRBJ2-7, with TRBD2 matching over 13 bases. Germline V gives CDR1 SNHLY, CDR2 FYNNEI. Trimming took 10 bases from V and 3 from J; bases not matched to a gene: 6. The CDR3 has 14 residues. As DNA, the CDR3 is TGTGCCACCCACCGGACTAGCGGGAGCTACGAGCAGTACTTC. This encodes CATHRTSGSYEQYF. The whole variable domain, filled in from reference TRBV2 and TRBJ2-7, reads EPEVTQTPSHQVTQMGQEVILRCVPISNHLYFYWYRQILGQKVEFLVSFYNNEISEKSEIFDDQFSVERPDGSNFTLKIRSTKLEDSAMYFCATHRTSGSYEQYFGPGTRLTVT.

V gene TRBV7-2 combines with J gene TRBJ2-2, with 13 bases aligning to TRBD2. This CDR3 is built from 18 residues. Per the germline V gene, CDR1 is SGHTA and CDR2 is FQGNSA. Germline trimming cut 2 bases from V and 6 bases from J; bases unmatched to any gene: 9. Here the CDR3 DNA reads TGTGCCAGCAGCTTATGGACTAGCGGGAGTAGTAGCCCCGGGGAGCTGTTTTTT. It codes for CASSLWTSGSSSPGELFF.